This T cell receptor beta chain was recorded in a study of shared clonotypes between healthy human individuals. Study-wide findings and caveats: Sorted-subset samples were not fully sequenced, rarefaction indicated.

Turning to this clone: Its target is unknown.

CDR1 is DFQATT, CDR2 SNEGSKA, per germline (reference sequence). This CDR3 spans 11 amino acids. V was pared by 4 bases and J by 3 bases, with 7 bases between. Assay: immunoSEQ multiplex PCR; the TCRdb copy retains only in-frame clones and omits some. The table lists over a million clones, about 84% of them singletons. Sequencing input: memory CD4+ T cells from PBMCs. The subset here: CD45RA-negative fraction. The source is a man aged 18 to 30 in good health. Some clones in this sample may be carry-over from other donors' samples. The rearrangement joins TRBV20-1 to TRBJ2-7, with D hard to call. The CDR3, as DNA: TGCAGTGCTACTAGAGACTACGAGCAGTACTTC. It codes for CSATRDYEQYF.